Included here is one T cell receptor (beta chain) sequence, with context. The time point is: pretreatment peripheral blood. Samples spanned pretreatment and treatment, with 1 to 8 time points per patient. The data derive from a study of PD-L1 blockade in urothelial cancer. Background on the study: In the mid-2010s, patients got going on atezolizumab, taking 1,200 mg intravenously every 3 weeks.

Germline V gene sequence: CDR1 SQVTM, CDR2 ANQGSEA. This CDR3 has 13 residues. V was pared by 7 bases and J by 5 bases, with 6 bases of the junction left unmatched. TCRdb's copy holds only in-frame clones and misses some; the assay was immunoSEQ multiplex PCR. The table lists under 95,000 clones, more than 70% of them singletons. The TCR comes from a man in his 60s with urothelial cancer. The chain has TRBV29-1 and TRBJ2-3, with 10 bases fitting TRBD2. The specimen comprised PBMCs, sampled around atezolizumab (anti-PD-L1) treatment. The chain's CDR3 is CSAPRLAGDTQYF. CDR3 sequence (DNA): TGCAGCGCCCCCCGACTAGCGGGAGATACGCAGTATTTT.